This T cell receptor beta chain originates from a study of tumor-infiltrating lymphocytes in primary liver carcinoma. The researchers produced TCR beta cDNA from around 0.5 ug total RNA with a constant-region primer. Investigators got TCR beta libraries out of three nested multiplex PCR rounds, done with slightly modified ARM-PCR. TRBV1-TRBV30 forward primers paired with a C-beta reverse primer drove the first two PCR rounds, 10 cycles each. TCRdb fed the multiplex PCR reads into MiXCR, producing one record per CDR3 protein. The profile shows approximately 300,000 distinct CDR3 sequences, roughly two thirds of them singletons. This clonotype was observed a handful of times. Germline DNA was extracted alongside blood RNA, which was obtained from unsorted whole blood. The patients carried chronic HBV infection and had received no treatment. The junction had 2 bases not matched to a gene; V was cut back by 1 base and J by 5 bases. Per the germline V gene, CDR1 is SGHRS and CDR2 is YFSETQ. This CDR3 has 13 amino acids.

The source material was peripheral blood. This TCR derives from a man in his forties with primary liver carcinoma and hepatitis B virus infection. V usage is TRBV5-1 and J usage is TRBJ2-7, with TRBD2 identical over 8 bases. In DNA, the CDR3 is TGCGCCAGCAGCTTGAAAGCGGGAGACGAGCAGTACTTC. Its translation is CASSLKAGDEQYF. Combining the CDR3 with reference TRBV5-1 and TRBJ2-7 gives the whole variable domain KAGVTQTPRYLIKTRGQQVTLSCSPISGHRSVSWYQQTPGQGLQFLFEYFSETQRNKGNFPGRFSGRQFSNSRSEMNVSTLELGDSALYLCASSLKAGDEQYFGPGTRLTVT.